The clone carrying this T cell receptor (beta chain) occurred many times. The antigen remains unidentified. This sample was included in a study of read filtering for tumor transcriptome and immune sequencing. Whole-study findings and limits: In IR-seq, single-read clonotypes were 65% to 90% of clonotypes but about 3.5% of reads.

This library used roughly 400 ng RNA and molecular barcoded adaptors spanning alpha/delta and beta/gamma chains. TCRdb re-called the reads with MiXCR, one entry per CDR3 protein. The data contain 39,000 or so distinct CDR3 sequences, 10% to 15% of them seen just once; the ten biggest clones take up approximately 28%. The sample was a population of CD138-negative cells sorted from bone marrow. The sequence derives from a donor aged 40 or over with multiple myeloma.

CDR3 sequence (DNA): TGTGCCAGCAGCCCGTCCGGGACCACCCAGACCCAGTACTTC. This gives the protein CASSPSGTTQTQYF. The chain joins TRBV6-6 to TRBJ2-5; either TRBD1 or TRBD2 may fit D (5 bases each). Germline lookup yields CDR1 MNHNY and CDR2 SVGAGI (reference sequence). The CDR3 is 14 amino acids. V was shortened by 6 bases and J by 6 bases, with 17 bases between the two germline ends.